This TCR beta chain was recovered during a study of regulatory T cells in long-lasting Graves disease. Overall study findings and caveats: Persistent Graves' patients possessed reduced TCR diversity relative to recently diagnosed ones.

The V and J ends lost 2 bases and 2 bases, in that order; junction bases with no gene match: 6. There are 16 residues in the CDR3. Germline V CDR1 and CDR2: MNHNS, SASEGT. Through Arm-PCR of CDR3 regions and iRepertoire HTBI primers, TCR beta libraries were built. TCRdb analysed the multiplex PCR reads with MiXCR anew, one entry per CDR3 protein. This repertoire shows about 290,000 distinct CDR3 sequences, around 23% found once; its top ten account for just over 55%. Time point specified: persistent/refractory GD, antithyroid drugs over 5 years with positive TRAb. Following extraction of RNA from PBMCs, that RNA was used to make the TCR library. This clonotype was recorded many times. Antigen specificity is unknown.

The TCR originated in a female donor with Graves disease. The chain is built from TRBV6-1 and TRBJ2-5; 9 bases agree with TRBD1. Sequencing used peripheral blood mononuclear cells (PBMCs), obtained when the disease was refractory, from a patient treated with antithyroid drugs. The CDR3 sequence is CASSEPGQGPQETQYF. The CDR3 DNA reads as TGTGCCAGCAGTGAACCGGGACAGGGCCCTCAAGAGACCCAGTACTTC.